One and the same sample provided the 11 T cell receptor beta chains below, sequenced in a study of T cell repertoires in cytomegalovirus infection. MiXCR, run by TCRdb on the reads, gives a single entry per CDR3 protein. Of roughly 300,000 distinct CDR3 sequences in the sample, more than 8% were seen once. The sequenced sample was PBMCs. The receptors were sampled from a human donor in good health (CMV status not recorded). Some clones in this sample may be carry-over from other donors' samples.

Many counts were recorded for this clonotype. J is TRBJ1-6 and V is TRBV7-8; weak D call: TRBD1 (5 bases). Germline V lookup: CDR1 SGHVS, CDR2 FQNEAQ. This CDR3 has 14 amino acids. Trimming removed 5 bases from V and 5 bases from J, with 10 bases in between. The CDR3, as DNA: TGTGCCAGCAGCCTGGGGGGAGATAATTCACCCCTCCACTTT. Amino acids: CASSLGGDNSPLHF.

V usage is TRBV19 and J usage is TRBJ2-5, with 12 bases aligning to TRBD2. With V trimmed by 9 bases and J by 5 bases, 10 bases remained unmatched. Germline-derived CDR1 and CDR2 are LNHDA and SQIVND (reference sequence). The CDR3 consists of 15 residues. This CDR3 is CASRGLAGIVETQYF. Written as DNA, the CDR3 is TGTGCCAGCAGAGGACTAGCGGGAATAGTGGAGACCCAGTACTTC.

This clonotype showed up many times. The V and J genes are TRBV6-2 or TRBV6-3 and TRBJ2-7, with D hard to call. This CDR3 contains 13 residues. Trimming pared 8 bases from V and 1 base from J, leaving 12 bases between. Germline V CDR1 and CDR2: MNHEY, SVGEGT. The CDR3 reads CASEKTLSYEQYF. CDR3 DNA: TGTGCCAGCGAAAAGACCCTTTCCTACGAGCAGTACTTC.

This clonotype turned up a few times. The chain links TRBV4-2 to TRBJ2-3; 13 bases fit TRBD2. The CDR3 runs to 18 residues. V dropped 0 bases and J dropped 1; count of bases not matched to a gene: 4. Germline lookup yields CDR1 LGHNA and CDR2 YNFKEQ. CDR3: CASSQEFGLAGGTDTQYF. The CDR3 region has the DNA TGTGCCAGCAGCCAAGAGTTTGGACTAGCGGGGGGCACAGATACGCAGTATTTT.

The V and J genes are TRBV4-1 and TRBJ2-6, with D hard to call. Trimming pared 1 base from V and 2 bases from J, leaving 6 bases between. CDR3 length: 15 residues. Germline CDR1 and CDR2: MGHRA and YSYEKL. The CDR3 nucleotides are TGCGCCAGCAGCCAAGGGGGAACTGGGGCCAACGTCCTGACTTTC. It is translated as CASSQGGTGANVLTF.

This clonotype was seen ten or more times. The gene calls are TRBV7-2 and TRBJ2-3; possibly TRBD1 or TRBD2 for D (5 bases each). The germline V and J ends were trimmed by 4 bases and 2 bases, with 10 bases remaining between them. Per the germline V gene, CDR1 is SGHTA and CDR2 is FQGNSA. The CDR3 contains 14 residues. As DNA, the CDR3 is TGTGCCAGCAGCTCCCGGGACCACACAGATACGCAGTATTTT. Translating it yields CASSSRDHTDTQYF. Combining the CDR3 with reference TRBV7-2 and TRBJ2-3 gives the whole variable domain GAGVSQSPSNKVTEKGKDVELRCDPISGHTALYWYRQSLGQGLEFLIYFQGNSAPDKSGLPSDRFSAERTGGSVSTLTIQRTQQEDSAVYLCASSSRDHTDTQYFGPGTRLTVL.

This clonotype has only a few counts. The V and J genes are TRBV19 and TRBJ1-2; 9 nucleotides agree with TRBD1. This CDR3 comprises 15 residues. Trimming took 0 bases from V and 6 from J; bases not matched to a gene: 5. The germline CDR1 and CDR2 sequences are LNHDA and SQIVND (reference sequence). This CDR3 reads CASSIELGTGNGYTF. The CDR3 DNA reads as TGTGCCAGTAGTATAGAGCTCGGGACAGGGAATGGCTACACCTTC.

Ten or more counts support this clonotype. The V and J genes are TRBV12-3 or TRBV12-4 and TRBJ1-1; D not certain. Between the trimmed V and J ends, which lost 6 bases and 6 bases, there was a span of 14 bases. The CDR3 totals 13 residues. The CDR3 reads CASRRTVTPEAFF. The CDR3 nucleotides are TGTGCCAGCAGGCGTACCGTAACCCCTGAAGCTTTCTTT.

This clonotype was counted ten times or more. The chain has TRBV7-2 and TRBJ1-2; the D gene is possibly TRBD1 (5 bases). Trimming stripped 3 bases from V and 4 bases from J, with 18 bases between. The germline CDR1 and CDR2 sequences are SGHTA and FQGNSA. This CDR3 comprises 16 residues. Written as DNA, the CDR3 is TGTGCCAGCAGCTTGGGCCTCCGACAGCGAACCTATGGCTACACCTTC. This encodes CASSLGLRQRTYGYTF.

V gene TRBV6-1 combines with J gene TRBJ1-6, with 9 bases matching TRBD1. V shed 1 base, J shed 10 bases, and the junction held 2 bases outside the gene matches. CDR1 and CDR2 from the germline V gene are MNHNS and SASEGT. This CDR3 has 14 residues. This CDR3 is CASSEGGTGSPLHF. The CDR3, as DNA: TGTGCCAGCAGTGAAGGGGGGACAGGGTCACCCCTCCACTTT.

The chain uses TRBV6-1 and TRBJ2-7; 9 bases line up with TRBD2. After removal of 6 bases from V and 2 bases from J, the junction contained 14 bases not matched to a gene. CDR3 size: 17 residues. Germline V gene data show CDR1 as MNHNS and CDR2 as SASEGT. CDR3 nucleotide sequence: TGTGCCAGCAGGCCCATAGCGGGGGCGTCTGATGCCTACGAGCAGTACTTC. This sequence encodes CASRPIAGASDAYEQYF.